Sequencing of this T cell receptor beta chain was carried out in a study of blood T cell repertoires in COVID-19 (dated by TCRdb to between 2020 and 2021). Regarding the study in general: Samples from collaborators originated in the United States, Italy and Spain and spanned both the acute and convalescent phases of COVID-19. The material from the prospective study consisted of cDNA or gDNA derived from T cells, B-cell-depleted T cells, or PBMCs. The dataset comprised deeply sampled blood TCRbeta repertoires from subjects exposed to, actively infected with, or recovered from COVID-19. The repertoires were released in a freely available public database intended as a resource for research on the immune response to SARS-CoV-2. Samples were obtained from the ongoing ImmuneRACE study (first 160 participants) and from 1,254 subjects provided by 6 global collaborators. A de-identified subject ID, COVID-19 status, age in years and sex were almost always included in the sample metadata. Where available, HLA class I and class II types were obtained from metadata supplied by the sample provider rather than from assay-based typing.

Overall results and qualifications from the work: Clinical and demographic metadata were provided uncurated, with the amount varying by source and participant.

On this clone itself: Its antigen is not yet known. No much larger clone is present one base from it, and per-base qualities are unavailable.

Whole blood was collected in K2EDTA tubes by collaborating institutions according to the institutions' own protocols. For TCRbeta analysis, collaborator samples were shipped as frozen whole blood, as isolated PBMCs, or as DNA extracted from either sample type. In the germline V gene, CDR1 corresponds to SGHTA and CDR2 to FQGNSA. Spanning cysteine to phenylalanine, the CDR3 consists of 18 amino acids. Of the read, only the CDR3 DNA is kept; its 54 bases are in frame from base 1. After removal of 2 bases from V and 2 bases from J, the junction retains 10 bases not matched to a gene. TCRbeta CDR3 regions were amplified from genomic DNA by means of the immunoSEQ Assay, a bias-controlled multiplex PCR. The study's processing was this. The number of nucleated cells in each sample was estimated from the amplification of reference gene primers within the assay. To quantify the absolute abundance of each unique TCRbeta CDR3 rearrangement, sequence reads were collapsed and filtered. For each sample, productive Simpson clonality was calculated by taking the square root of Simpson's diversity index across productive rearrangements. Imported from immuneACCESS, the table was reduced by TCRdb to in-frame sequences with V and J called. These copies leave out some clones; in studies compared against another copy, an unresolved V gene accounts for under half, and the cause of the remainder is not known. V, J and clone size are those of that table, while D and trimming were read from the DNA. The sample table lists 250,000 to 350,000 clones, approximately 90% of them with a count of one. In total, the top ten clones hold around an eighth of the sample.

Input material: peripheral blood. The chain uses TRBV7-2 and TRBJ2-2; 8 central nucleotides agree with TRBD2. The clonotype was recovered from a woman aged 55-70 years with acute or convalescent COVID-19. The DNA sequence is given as TGTGCCAGCAGCTTAAGCAGTACGGGAGGGCCAAACACCGGGGAGCTGTTTTTT. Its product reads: CASSLSSTGGPNTGELFF.